The 25 T cell receptor beta chains presented below share a single source sample, sequenced in a study of cytomegalovirus exposure and HLA in healthy donors. The PCR used 60 Vbeta and 13 Jbeta primers. Assay: immunoSEQ multiplex PCR; the TCRdb copy retains only in-frame clones and omits some. The sample contains 90,000 or so clones, over 55% of which appear only once. Sequenced input: PBMCs. All receptors derive from a woman between 18 and 29 years old in good health and CMV-seropositive.

The chain combines TRBV9 with TRBJ2-1; no reliable D call. The V gene's germline CDR1 is SGDLS and CDR2 YYNGEE. V was shortened by 0 bases and J by 7 bases, with 8 bases between the two germline ends. The CDR3 is 13 residues long. This chain's CDR3 is CASSVGPTNEQFF. The DNA for the CDR3 is TGTGCCAGCAGCGTAGGTCCCACTAATGAGCAGTTCTTC.

The V and J genes are TRBV5-4 and TRBJ1-1; D perhaps matches TRBD1 (6 bases). Germline CDR1 and CDR2: SGHNT and YYREEE (reference sequence). The CDR3 extends over 15 amino acids. Between the trimmed V and J ends, which lost 3 bases and 1 base, there was a span of 13 bases. The CDR3 sequence is CASSSRQDRNTEAFF. In DNA form, the CDR3 reads TGTGCCAGCAGCTCCCGCCAGGACAGGAACACTGAAGCTTTCTTT.

The V and J genes are TRBV9 and TRBJ2-2; D unclear. Germline CDR1 reads SGDLS; CDR2 reads YYNGEE. The CDR3 runs 14 residues. V lost 1 base to trimming and J lost 5 bases, with 9 bases between them. This CDR3 reads CASSVFVGTGELFF. The CDR3 DNA follows: TGTGCCAGCAGCGTATTCGTCGGGACCGGGGAGCTGTTTTTT.

The rearrangement uses TRBV7-9 and TRBJ1-1; TRBD1 is a possible D gene (5 bases). CDR1 and CDR2 (germline): SEHNR, FQNEAQ (reference sequence). Trimming pared 3 bases from V and 1 base from J, leaving 9 bases between. There are 14 residues in the CDR3. CDR3 sequence (DNA): TGTGCCAGCAGCTTGGGGGGTAAGAACACTGAAGCTTTCTTT. Translating gives CASSLGGKNTEAFF.

This chain uses TRBV5-8 with TRBJ2-7; D remains unclear. Germline CDR1 is SGHTS and CDR2 is YDEGEE. Trimming removed 1 base at V and 5 bases at J, with 13 bases between. The CDR3 runs 14 residues. CDR3 DNA sequence: TGTGCCAGCAGCTTGAATCCCTCGAGAGACGAGCAGTACTTC. Translating gives CASSLNPSRDEQYF.

The chain couples TRBV7-9 to TRBJ2-3; 12 positions match TRBD2. The CDR3 totals 16 residues. The germline V gene has CDR1 SEHNR and CDR2 FQNEAQ (reference sequence). The V and J ends lost 2 bases and 2 bases, in that order; junction bases with no gene match: 2. CDR3 DNA: TGTGCCAGCAGCTTACTAGCGGGAGGGCCCACAGATACGCAGTATTTT. Protein sequence: CASSLLAGGPTDTQYF.

The chain uses TRBV27 and TRBJ1-5; TRBD1 is a possible D gene (6 bases). Germline lookup yields CDR1 MNHEY and CDR2 SMNVEV (reference sequence). This CDR3 comprises 15 residues. The V end was cut by 5 bases, the J end by 6 bases, with 17 bases between. This CDR3 is CASSHNTGLGQPQHF. CDR3 coding DNA: TGTGCCAGCAGTCATAATACAGGGTTGGGTCAGCCCCAGCATTTT.

This clone was observed once. Compared with germline, one end of the junction differs, possibly owing to a read error. The chain joins TRBV25-1 to TRBJ1-5; no definite D call. The length of the CDR3 is 14 residues. Germline V gives CDR1 MGHDK, CDR2 SYGVNS. The CDR3 coding sequence is TGTGCCAACAGTGAATACGGTGGCAATCAGCCCCAGCATTTT. This codes for CANSEYGGNQPQHF.

The sample holds a few counts of this clone. The chain joins TRBV2 to TRBJ2-7; 8 nucleotides agree with TRBD1. V lost 6 bases to trimming and J lost 1 base; unmatched junction nucleotides: 2. Per germline, CDR1 SNHLY and CDR2 FYNNEI. CDR3 length: 13 residues. CDR3 residues: CASRRTGSYEQYF. The CDR3 nucleotides read TGTGCCAGCAGGCGGACAGGGTCCTACGAGCAGTACTTC. The full variable domain, rest sourced from reference TRBV2 and TRBJ2-7, is EPEVTQTPSHQVTQMGQEVILRCVPISNHLYFYWYRQILGQKVEFLVSFYNNEISEKSEIFDDQFSVERPDGSNFTLKIRSTKLEDSAMYFCASRRTGSYEQYFGPGTRLTVT.

The CDR3 is CASRMKPRPTPTSTDTQYF. The CDR3 DNA follows: TGTGCCAGCAGGATGAAGCCAAGGCCGACACCAACTAGCACAGATACGCAGTATTTT. The chain combines TRBV4-2 with TRBJ2-3; unclear D gene. Germline V gene sequence: CDR1 LGHNA, CDR2 YNFKEQ. Trimming left V 6 bases short and J 0 bases short, with 25 bases between. This CDR3 spans 19 amino acids.

For this clone: At one end, the junction sequence differs from germline, possibly due to a read error. The chain employs TRBV29-1 and TRBJ2-6, with 8 positions matching TRBD2. The CDR3 runs 21 residues. Germline CDR1 reads SQVTM; CDR2 reads ANQGSEA. CDR3 nucleotide sequence: TGCAGCGTTGACGAGAGGGGGACTAGTAAGTTGGCGGGGTATGGGGCCAGCGTCCTGACTTTC. Translating it yields CSVDERGTSKLAGYGASVLTF. The full variable domain, with the rest looked up from reference TRBV29-1 and TRBJ2-6, is SAVISQKPSRDICQRGTSLTIQCQVDSQVTMMFWYRQQPGQSLTLIATANQGSEATYESGFVIDKFPISRPNLTFSTLTVSNMSPEDSSIYLCSVDERGTSKLAGYGASVLTFGAGSRLTVL.

This clone has just a few counts. The chain uses TRBV28 and TRBJ2-1, with D tentatively TRBD2 (6 bases). Trimming stripped 0 bases from V and 0 bases from J, with 12 bases between. Looked up from germline, CDR1 is MDHEN and CDR2 is SYDVKM. The CDR3 has 17 residues. CDR3 region: CASSLWGSGSSYNEQFF. CDR3 sequence (DNA): TGTGCCAGCAGTTTATGGGGTAGCGGAAGCTCCTACAATGAGCAGTTCTTC. The full variable domain, rest sourced from reference TRBV28 and TRBJ2-1, is DVKVTQSSRYLVKRTGEKVFLECVQDMDHENMFWYRQDPGLGLRLIYFSYDVKMKEKGDIPEGYSVSREKKERFSLILESASTNQTSMYLCASSLWGSGSSYNEQFFGPGTRLTVL.

The chain links TRBV6-1 to TRBJ2-1; TRBD1 agrees at 7 bases. The germline CDR1 and CDR2 sequences are MNHNS and SASEGT. The CDR3 has 16 residues. J was trimmed by 0 bases and V by 2 bases; bases with no gene match: 4. The CDR3 spells CASSERGLSSYNEQFF. In DNA form, the CDR3 reads TGTGCCAGCAGTGAAAGGGGGCTATCCTCCTACAATGAGCAGTTCTTC.

The chain has TRBV19 and TRBJ1-1, with 7 positions matching TRBD1. The CDR3 covers 15 residues. J lost 3 bases, V lost 5 bases, and 9 bases had no gene match. Looked up from germline, CDR1 is LNHDA and CDR2 is SQIVND (reference sequence). The CDR3 DNA reads TGTGCCAGTAGTGCCGACAGGGAATGGGACACTGAAGCTTTCTTT. Protein sequence: CASSADREWDTEAFF.

The gene calls are TRBV4-1 and TRBJ1-2; D gene uncertain. V was trimmed by 1 base and J by 4 bases, leaving 13 bases between them. The CDR3 covers 15 residues. Germline V lookup: CDR1 MGHRA, CDR2 YSYEKL. The CDR3: CASSQAGGNLYGYTF. The CDR3 DNA follows: TGCGCCAGCAGCCAAGCCGGAGGGAACCTCTATGGCTACACCTTC.

The chain is built from TRBV7-9 and TRBJ2-4, with D possibly being TRBD2 (6 bases). The V gene's germline CDR1 is SEHNR and CDR2 FQNEAQ (reference sequence). The CDR3 runs to 18 residues. V lost 2 bases, J lost 0 bases, and 17 bases lay in between. CDR3 nucleotide sequence: TGTGCCAGCAGCTTAATAACTAGCTGGGACCTAGCCAAAAACATTCAGTACTTC. As protein: CASSLITSWDLAKNIQYF. Filled out from reference TRBV7-9 and TRBJ2-4, the complete variable domain reads DTGVSQNPRHKITKRGQNVTFRCDPISEHNRLYWYRQTLGQGPEFLTYFQNEAQLEKSRLLSDRFSAERPKGSFSTLEIQRTEQGDSAMYLCASSLITSWDLAKNIQYFGAGTRLSVL.

This clone was found once. CDR3 loop: CASSPGQGKSSYNEQFF. The CDR3 bases are TGTGCCAGCAGCCCCGGACAGGGCAAAAGCTCCTACAATGAGCAGTTCTTC. The chain recombines TRBV11-3 with TRBJ2-1; 8 nucleotides match TRBD1. The length of the CDR3 is 17 residues. V was pared by 5 bases and J by 0 bases, with 9 bases of the junction left unmatched. Germline CDR1 reads SGHNT; CDR2 reads YENEEA.

V gene TRBV7-3 combines with J gene TRBJ2-7, with a weak D call TRBD1 (6 bases). The CDR3 consists of 14 residues. V was shortened by 4 bases and J by 7 bases, with 17 bases between the two germline ends. Germline-derived CDR1 and CDR2 are SGHTA and FQGTGA. The CDR3 sequence is CASSSSGAGTEQYF. CDR3 bases: TGTGCCAGCAGCTCCTCCGGTGCAGGGACAGAGCAGTACTTC.

The chain employs TRBV4-1 and TRBJ2-7, with 12 nucleotides matching TRBD2. V shed 2 bases, J shed 1 base, and the junction held 3 bases outside the gene matches. This CDR3 comprises 16 residues. The germline V gene encodes CDR1 MGHRA and CDR2 YSYEKL. The CDR3 spells CASSQLTSGGSYEQYF. Here the CDR3 DNA reads TGCGCCAGCAGCCAACTGACTAGCGGGGGATCCTACGAGCAGTACTTC.

This rearrangement joins TRBV19 to TRBJ2-7; D not resolved. Germline CDR1 is LNHDA and CDR2 is SQIVND (reference sequence). The CDR3 contains 11 residues. The V end lost 4 bases, the J end lost 3 bases, and 4 bases lay between the germline ends. The CDR3 loop is CASSTNYEQYF. The CDR3 DNA sequence: TGTGCCAGTAGTACCAACTACGAGCAGTACTTC.

V and J are TRBV7-9 and TRBJ1-3; D may be TRBD1 (6 bases). This CDR3 has 15 amino acids. Germline CDR1 SEHNR, CDR2 FQNEAQ (reference sequence). Trimming cost V 5 bases and J 0 bases, with 11 bases left between them. The CDR3, as DNA: TGTGCCAGCAGCCCCCGGACAGACTCTGGAAACACCATATATTTT. Translated, it gives CASSPRTDSGNTIYF.

Details on this clone: At one end the junction does not follow the germline gene, possibly because of a read error. CDR3: CAGSPLAGASNQPQHF. The DNA for the CDR3 is TGTGCCGGCTCACCACTGGCAGGCGCGAGCAATCAGCCCCAGCATTTT. This chain joins TRBV18 and TRBJ1-5, with unresolved D. Germline CDR1 and CDR2: KGHSH and LQKENI. CDR3 length: 16 residues.

The chain recombines TRBV5-6 with TRBJ2-3; 13 nucleotides agree with TRBD2. CDR1 is SGHDT, CDR2 YYEEEE, per germline. This CDR3 is built from 17 residues. V shed 1 base and J 7 bases; nucleotides not matched to a gene: 9. Written as DNA, the CDR3 is TGTGCCAGCAGCTTGAGTGCACTAGCGGGGGGGATGAATACGCAGTATTTT. Its translation: CASSLSALAGGMNTQYF.

This clone is medium-sized within its sample. The V call is TRBV4-3, the J call TRBJ2-4; D possibly corresponds to TRBD2 (6 bases). CDR3 length: 15 amino acids. Germline V gene lookup returns CDR1 LGHNA and CDR2 YSLEER. V shed 1 base and J shed 8 bases, with 15 bases lying between them. The CDR3 here is CASSQGWVSGDIQYF. CDR3 DNA sequence: TGCGCCAGCAGCCAAGGGTGGGTCTCGGGAGACATTCAGTACTTC.

The CDR3 sequence is CASSLNEGAGWFGTEAFF. CDR3 nucleotides: TGTGCCAGCAGCTTAAATGAGGGCGCGGGTTGGTTTGGCACTGAAGCTTTCTTT. The chain employs TRBV11-2 and TRBJ1-1; D is unclear. Germline lookup yields CDR1 SGHAT and CDR2 FQNNGV. CDR3 length equals 18 residues. Trimming removed 2 bases from V and 4 bases from J, with 23 bases in between.